The source of this T cell receptor beta chain is a study of T cell responses to AZD1222 COVID-19 vaccine. Libraries were prepared by immunoSEQ multiplex PCR; TCRdb keeps only in-frame clonotypes and omits some of them. The table lists about 100,000 clones, about 88% of them singletons. With 7 bases removed from V and 2 bases from J, the gap between germline ends came to 12 bases. The V gene's germline CDR1 is MNHEY and CDR2 SVGAGI. This CDR3 comprises 14 residues. The source of this sequence is an adult in good health. The rearrangement joins TRBV6-5 to TRBJ1-3; D is possibly TRBD1 (5 bases). Sequencing was performed on peripheral blood, taken on day 0 of AZD1222 vaccination. CDR3: CASTWEGPGNTIYF. CDR3 sequence (DNA): TGTGCCAGCACCTGGGAGGGGCCTGGAAACACCATATATTTT.